Shown below are 6 T cell receptor beta chains from a single sample sequenced in a study of cytomegalovirus exposure and HLA in healthy donors. The PCR ran on 60 Vbeta and 13 Jbeta primers. The repertoire was sequenced with immunoSEQ multiplex PCR; TCRdb's copy has only in-frame clones and lacks some. The table records 130,000 or so clones, less than 75% of them present only once. Input material: PBMCs. These receptor sequences come from a middle-aged woman in good health and CMV-seropositive.

The V call is TRBV27, the J call TRBJ1-2, with TRBD1 identical over 7 bases. CDR3 length: 15 residues. V lost 6 bases, J lost 4 bases, and 11 bases stayed unmatched. Per germline, CDR1 MNHEY and CDR2 SMNVEV (reference sequence). The DNA of the CDR3 is TGTGCCAGCAGCTCTAGGGACAGCCCAGTCTATGGCTACACCTTC. Its protein product is CASSSRDSPVYGYTF.

The chain couples TRBV12-2 to TRBJ2-3; the table assigns TRBD1, which was not confirmed against the DNA. TRBV12-2 has pseudogene status. The CDR3 has 16 residues. CDR3 coding DNA: TGTGCAAGTCGCTTGGACAGGAAGGATAGCACAGATACGCAGTATTTT. Its translation: CASRLDRKDSTDTQYF.

This clone was observed once. This same CDR3 is encoded by further DNA sequences in the sample. This chain links TRBV7-2 with TRBJ1-2; 9 bases match TRBD1. The germline CDR1 and CDR2 sequences are SGHTA and FQGNSA. The V gene end was trimmed by 4 bases and the J gene end by 8 bases; junction bases not matched to a gene: 2. The CDR3 sequence is 12 residues long. CDR3 DNA: TGTGCCAGCAGCTCGGACAGGGGAGGCTACACCTTC. Translation gives CASSSDRGGYTF.

V is TRBV6-5 and J is TRBJ1-5, with D possibly matching TRBD1 (5 bases). CDR3 length: 14 amino acids. Germline loops: CDR1 MNHEY, CDR2 SVGAGI. Trimming took off 7 bases at V and 0 bases at J, with 10 bases between the two ends. The CDR3 DNA is TGTGCCAGCAAGCGCAGGGATAGCAATCAGCCCCAGCATTTT. This translates into CASKRRDSNQPQHF.

This chain uses TRBV7-3 with TRBJ2-6, with D perhaps TRBD1 (5 bases). Looked up from germline, CDR1 is SGHTA and CDR2 is FQGTGA. The CDR3 is 18 residues long. V lost 0 bases and J lost 2, with 14 bases in between. In nucleotides, the CDR3 is TGTGCCAGCAGCTTAACGTTCCAGGGTGGAACTGGGGCCAACGTCCTGACTTTC. This gives the protein CASSLTFQGGTGANVLTF.

V gene TRBV19 combines with J gene TRBJ2-7, with D tentatively TRBD1 (6 bases). In germline, CDR1 is LNHDA, CDR2 SQIVND (reference sequence). V was clipped by 3 bases and J by 4 bases, with 16 bases between them. This CDR3 has 15 amino acids. CDR3 DNA sequence: TGTGCCAGTAGTATCCCTCGACAGGTCGAATACGAGCAGTACTTC. This sequence encodes CASSIPRQVEYEQYF. The full variable domain, in which reference TRBV19 and TRBJ2-7 provide the parts outside the CDR3, is DGGITQSPKYLFRKEGQNVTLSCEQNLNHDAMYWYRQDPGQGLRLIYYSQIVNDFQKGDIAEGYSVSREKKESFPLTVTSAQKNPTAFYLCASSIPRQVEYEQYFGPGTRLTVT.